This T cell receptor beta chain was identified in a study of shared clonotypes between healthy human individuals. Study observations and caveats: Some naive CD4 clonotypes, 4.5% to 5.5%, turned up in common across several donors. A small donor pool kept down the genetic and exposure-history diversity that was represented.

The CD4+ fraction was divided into a CD45RA+ naive subset and a CD45RA-negative memory subset. Clones were sequenced by immunoSEQ multiplex PCR, and TCRdb holds only the in-frame ones, with some missing. The table includes under 2.5 million clones, around 93% detected once. This clone was seen a single time. Its matching antigen is unknown. At one end the junction does not follow the germline gene, possibly because of a read error. CDR3 size: 14 residues. The germline V gene encodes CDR1 MDHEN and CDR2 SYDVKM. The sample consisted of naive CD4+ T cells from PBMCs. Subset given: CD45RA+ positively selected. The receptor comes from a man between 18 and 35 years old in good health. Some clones in this sample may be carry-over from other donors' samples. The V gene is TRBV28, the J gene TRBJ2-7; the match to TRBD1 covers 7 bases. CDR3 sequence reads: CASRPGQLSSGPLF. The CDR3, as DNA: TGTGCCAGCAGGCCGGGACAGCTATCCTCGGGTCCCCTCTTC. The full variable domain, with the rest looked up from reference TRBV28 and TRBJ2-7, is DVKVTQSSRYLVKRTGEKVFLECVQDMDHENMFWYRQDPGLGLRLIYFSYDVKMKEKGDIPEGYSVSREKKERFSLILESASTNQTSMYLCASRPGQLSSGPLFGPGTRLTVT.